This T cell receptor (beta chain) stems from a study of blood T cell repertoires in COVID-19. Sequencing was performed with immunoSEQ multiplex PCR; in TCRdb, only in-frame clones are kept and a portion is missing. This table holds more than 300,000 clones, 88% found once. V gave up 4 bases and J gave up 7 bases, with 18 bases separating them. The germline gives CDR1 SGHDT, CDR2 YYEEEE. The CDR3 is 15 residues long. Material for sequencing was PBMCs or T cells enriched from blood (not recorded which). The TCR sequence derives from a woman under 30 who had recovered from COVID-19. The gene calls are TRBV5-6 and TRBJ1-5, with D perhaps matching TRBD1 (5 bases). CDR3 DNA: TGTGCCAGCAGCAATCTTCGCGGGGCGCAACAGCCCCAGCATTTT. Its translation: CASSNLRGAQQPQHF.